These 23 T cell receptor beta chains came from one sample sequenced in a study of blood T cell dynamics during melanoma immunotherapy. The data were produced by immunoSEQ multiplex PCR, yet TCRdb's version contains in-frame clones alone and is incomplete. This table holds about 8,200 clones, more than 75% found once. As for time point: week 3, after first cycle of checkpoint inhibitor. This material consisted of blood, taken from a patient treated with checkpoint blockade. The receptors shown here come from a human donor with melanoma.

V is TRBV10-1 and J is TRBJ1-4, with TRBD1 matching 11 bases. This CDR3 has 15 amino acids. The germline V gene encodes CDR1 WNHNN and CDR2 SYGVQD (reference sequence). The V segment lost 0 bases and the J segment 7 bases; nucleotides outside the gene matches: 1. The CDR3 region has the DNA TGCGCCAGCAGTGAGTCGGGACAGGGGGGTGAAAAACTGTTTTTT. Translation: CASSESGQGGEKLFF.

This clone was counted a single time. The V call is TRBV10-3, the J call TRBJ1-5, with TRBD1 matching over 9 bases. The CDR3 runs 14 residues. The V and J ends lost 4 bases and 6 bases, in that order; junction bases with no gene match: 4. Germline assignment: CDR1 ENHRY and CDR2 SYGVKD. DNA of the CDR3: TGTGCCATCAGTGGAAGGGGACAGGGTCAGCCCCAGCATTTT. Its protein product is CAISGRGQGQPQHF.

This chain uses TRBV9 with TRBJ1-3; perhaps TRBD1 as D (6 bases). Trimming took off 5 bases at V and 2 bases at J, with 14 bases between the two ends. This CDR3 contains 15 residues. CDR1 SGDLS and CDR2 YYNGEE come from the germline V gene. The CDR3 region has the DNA TGTGCCAGCAGTACCGGGGGGGCTGCTGGAAACACCATATATTTT. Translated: CASSTGGAAGNTIYF.

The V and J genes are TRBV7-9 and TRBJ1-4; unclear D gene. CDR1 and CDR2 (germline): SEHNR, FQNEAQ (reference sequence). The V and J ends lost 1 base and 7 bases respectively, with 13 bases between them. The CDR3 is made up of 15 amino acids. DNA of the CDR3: TGTGCCAGCAGCTTAGACCAAGGGTTGGGTGAAAAACTGTTTTTT. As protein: CASSLDQGLGEKLFF.

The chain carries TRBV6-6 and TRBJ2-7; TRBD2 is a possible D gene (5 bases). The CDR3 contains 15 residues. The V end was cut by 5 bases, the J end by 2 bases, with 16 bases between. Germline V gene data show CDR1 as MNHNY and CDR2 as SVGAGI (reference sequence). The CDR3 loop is CASSTDGGPTYEQYF. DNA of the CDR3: TGTGCCAGCAGTACCGACGGAGGCCCCACCTACGAGCAGTACTTC.

CDR3 coding DNA: TGCGCCAGCAGCTTGGGACAGCTATTGAACACTGAAGCTTTCTTT. Encoded protein: CASSLGQLLNTEAFF. V and J are TRBV5-1 and TRBJ1-1; weak D call: TRBD1 (5 bases). Germline loops: CDR1 SGHRS, CDR2 YFSETQ. V dropped 0 bases and J dropped 0 bases, with 9 bases sitting between them. This CDR3 is 15 amino acids long.

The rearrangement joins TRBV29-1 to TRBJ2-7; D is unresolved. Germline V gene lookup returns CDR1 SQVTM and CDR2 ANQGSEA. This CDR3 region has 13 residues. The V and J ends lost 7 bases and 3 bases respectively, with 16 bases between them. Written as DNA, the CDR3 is TGCAGCGCCGGCCCCGGGTATGGCTACGAGCAGTACTTC. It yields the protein CSAGPGYGYEQYF.

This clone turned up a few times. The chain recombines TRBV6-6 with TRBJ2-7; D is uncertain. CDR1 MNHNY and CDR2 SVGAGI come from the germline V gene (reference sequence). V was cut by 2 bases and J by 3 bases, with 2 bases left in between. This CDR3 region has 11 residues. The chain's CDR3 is CASSYLYEQYF. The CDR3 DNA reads TGTGCCAGCAGTTACCTCTACGAGCAGTACTTC.

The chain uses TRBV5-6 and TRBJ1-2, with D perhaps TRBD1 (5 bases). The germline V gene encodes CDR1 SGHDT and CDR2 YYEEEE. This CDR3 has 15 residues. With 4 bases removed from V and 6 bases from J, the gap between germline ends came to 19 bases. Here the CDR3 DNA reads TGTGCCAGCAGCCTCATTCCAGGGTCGGTTAATGGCTACACCTTC. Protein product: CASSLIPGSVNGYTF.

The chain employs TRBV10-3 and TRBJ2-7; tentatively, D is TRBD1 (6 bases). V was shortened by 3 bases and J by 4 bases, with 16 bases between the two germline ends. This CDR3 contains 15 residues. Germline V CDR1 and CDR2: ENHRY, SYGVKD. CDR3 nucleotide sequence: TGTGCCATCAGTGAAAGGGAACAGGGCAAGTACGAGCAGTACTTC. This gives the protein CAISEREQGKYEQYF.

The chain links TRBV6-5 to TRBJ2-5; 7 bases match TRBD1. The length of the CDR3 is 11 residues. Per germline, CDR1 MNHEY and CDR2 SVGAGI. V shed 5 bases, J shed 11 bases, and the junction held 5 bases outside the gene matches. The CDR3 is CASSTGVEQYF. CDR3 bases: TGTGCCAGCAGTACAGGGGTAGAGCAGTACTTC.

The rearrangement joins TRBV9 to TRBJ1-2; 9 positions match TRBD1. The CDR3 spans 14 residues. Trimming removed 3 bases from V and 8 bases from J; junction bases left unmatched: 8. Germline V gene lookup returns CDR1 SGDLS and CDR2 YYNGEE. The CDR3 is CASSEWTGAEGYTF. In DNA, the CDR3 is TGTGCCAGCAGCGAGTGGACAGGGGCGGAAGGCTACACCTTC. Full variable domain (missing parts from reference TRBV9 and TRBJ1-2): DSGVTQTPKHLITATGQRVTLRCSPRSGDLSVYWYQQSLDQGLQFLIQYYNGEERAKGNILERFSAQQFPDLHSELNLSSLELGDSALYFCASSEWTGAEGYTFGSGTRLTVV.

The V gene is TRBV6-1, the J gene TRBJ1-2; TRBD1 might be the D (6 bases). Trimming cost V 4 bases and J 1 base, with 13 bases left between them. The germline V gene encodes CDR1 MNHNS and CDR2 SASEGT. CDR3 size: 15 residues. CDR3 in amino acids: CASSAGQTINYGYTF. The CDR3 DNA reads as TGTGCCAGCAGTGCGGGACAAACTATTAACTATGGCTACACCTTC.

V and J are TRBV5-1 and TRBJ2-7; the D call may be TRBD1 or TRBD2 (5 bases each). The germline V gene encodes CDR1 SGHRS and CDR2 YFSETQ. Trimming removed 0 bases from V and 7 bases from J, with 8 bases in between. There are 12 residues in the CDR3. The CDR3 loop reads CASSLGGGEQYF. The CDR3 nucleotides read TGCGCCAGCAGCTTGGGGGGCGGGGAGCAGTACTTC.

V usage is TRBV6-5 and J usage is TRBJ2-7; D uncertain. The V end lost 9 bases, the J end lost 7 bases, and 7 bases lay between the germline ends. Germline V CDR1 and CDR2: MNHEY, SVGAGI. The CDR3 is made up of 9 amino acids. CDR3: CASGVEQYF. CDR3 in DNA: TGTGCCAGTGGCGTGGAGCAGTACTTC.

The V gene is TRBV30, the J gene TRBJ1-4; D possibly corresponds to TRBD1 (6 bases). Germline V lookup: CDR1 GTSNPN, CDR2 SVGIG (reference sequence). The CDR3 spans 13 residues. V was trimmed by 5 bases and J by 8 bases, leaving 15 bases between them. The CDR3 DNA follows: TGTGCCTGGGGGACAAACATACGGGAAAAACTGTTTTTT. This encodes CAWGTNIREKLFF.

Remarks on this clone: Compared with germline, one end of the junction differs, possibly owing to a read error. The CDR3: CASSQEGDRPWSGLLF. DNA for the CDR3: TGCGCCAGCAGCCAAGAAGGCGACCGACCGTGGAGCGGGTTACTCTTC. This chain links TRBV4-1 with TRBJ2-1; possibly TRBD2 for D (6 bases). Per the germline V gene, CDR1 is MGHRA and CDR2 is YSYEKL. The CDR3 is made up of 16 amino acids.

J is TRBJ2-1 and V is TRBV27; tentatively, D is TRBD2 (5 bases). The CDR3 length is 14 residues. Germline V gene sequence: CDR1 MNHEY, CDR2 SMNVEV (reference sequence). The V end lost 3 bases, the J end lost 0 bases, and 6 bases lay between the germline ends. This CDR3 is CASSLGSSYNEQFF. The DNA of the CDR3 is TGTGCCAGCAGTTTGGGGAGCTCCTACAATGAGCAGTTCTTC.

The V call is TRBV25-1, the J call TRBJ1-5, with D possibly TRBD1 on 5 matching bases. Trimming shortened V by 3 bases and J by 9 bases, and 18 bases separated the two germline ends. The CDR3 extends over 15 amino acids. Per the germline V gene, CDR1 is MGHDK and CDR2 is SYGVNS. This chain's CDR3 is CASSDGGPESMPQHF. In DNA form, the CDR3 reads TGTGCCAGCAGTGATGGGGGACCGGAGTCCATGCCCCAGCATTTT.

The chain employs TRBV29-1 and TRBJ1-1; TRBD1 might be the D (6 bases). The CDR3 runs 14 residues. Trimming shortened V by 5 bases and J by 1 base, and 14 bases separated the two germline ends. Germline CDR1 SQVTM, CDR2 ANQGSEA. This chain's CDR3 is CSVRQDKWNTEAFF. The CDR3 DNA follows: TGCAGCGTTCGACAGGACAAATGGAACACTGAAGCTTTCTTT. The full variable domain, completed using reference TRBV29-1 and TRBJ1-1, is SAVISQKPSRDICQRGTSLTIQCQVDSQVTMMFWYRQQPGQSLTLIATANQGSEATYESGFVIDKFPISRPNLTFSTLTVSNMSPEDSSIYLCSVRQDKWNTEAFFGQGTRLTVV.

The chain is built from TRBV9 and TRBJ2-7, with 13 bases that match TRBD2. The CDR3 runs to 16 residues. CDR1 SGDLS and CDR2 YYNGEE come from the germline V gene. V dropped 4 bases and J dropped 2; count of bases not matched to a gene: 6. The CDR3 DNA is TGTGCCAGCAGCTTTGGGACTAGCGGGACCCCCTACGAGCAGTACTTC. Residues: CASSFGTSGTPYEQYF.

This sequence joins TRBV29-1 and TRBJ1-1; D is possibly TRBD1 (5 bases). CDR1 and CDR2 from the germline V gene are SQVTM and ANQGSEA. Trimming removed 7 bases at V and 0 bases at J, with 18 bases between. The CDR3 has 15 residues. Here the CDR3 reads CSARKGIGVNTEAFF. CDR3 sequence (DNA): TGCAGCGCCAGGAAGGGAATAGGGGTGAACACTGAAGCTTTCTTT.

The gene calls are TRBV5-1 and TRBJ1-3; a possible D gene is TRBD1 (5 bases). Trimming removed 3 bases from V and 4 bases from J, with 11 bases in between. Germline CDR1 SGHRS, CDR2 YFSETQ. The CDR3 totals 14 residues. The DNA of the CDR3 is TGCGCCAGCAGCTGGTCGACAGAGGGAAACACCATATATTTT. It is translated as CASSWSTEGNTIYF. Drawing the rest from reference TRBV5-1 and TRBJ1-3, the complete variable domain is KAGVTQTPRYLIKTRGQQVTLSCSPISGHRSVSWYQQTPGQGLQFLFEYFSETQRNKGNFPGRFSGRQFSNSRSEMNVSTLELGDSALYLCASSWSTEGNTIYFGEGSWLTVV.